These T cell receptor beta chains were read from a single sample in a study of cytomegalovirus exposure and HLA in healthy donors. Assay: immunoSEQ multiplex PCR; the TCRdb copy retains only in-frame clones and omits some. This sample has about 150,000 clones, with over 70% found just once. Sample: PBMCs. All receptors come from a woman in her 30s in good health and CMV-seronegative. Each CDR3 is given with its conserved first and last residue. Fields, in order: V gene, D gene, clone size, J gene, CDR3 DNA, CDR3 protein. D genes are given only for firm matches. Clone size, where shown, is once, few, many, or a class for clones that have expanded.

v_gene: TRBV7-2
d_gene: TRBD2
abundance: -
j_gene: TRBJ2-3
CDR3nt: TGTGCCAGCAGCAACGCGCGGGGGGCCCTAGATACGCAGTATTTT
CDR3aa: CASSNARGALDTQYF

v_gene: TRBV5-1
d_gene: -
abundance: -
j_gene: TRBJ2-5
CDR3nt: TGCGCCAGCAGCCTTTATGGGGCTGAACAAGAGACCCAGTACTTC
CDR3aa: CASSLYGAEQETQYF

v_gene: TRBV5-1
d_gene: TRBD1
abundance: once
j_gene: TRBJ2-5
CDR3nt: TGCGCCAGCAGCTTGGGGGACAGGGGGCGAGGGGAGACCCAGTACTTC
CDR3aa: CASSLGDRGRGETQYF

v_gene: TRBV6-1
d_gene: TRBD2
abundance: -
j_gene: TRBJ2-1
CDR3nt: TGTGCCAGCAGTGAAGCAGCGGGGGGGTACAATGAGCAGTTCTTC
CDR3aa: CASSEAAGGYNEQFF

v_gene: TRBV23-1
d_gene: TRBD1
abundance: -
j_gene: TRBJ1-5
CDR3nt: TGCGCCAGCAGTCAGCGGACAGGGGGGAGCAATCAGCCCCAGCATTTT
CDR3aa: CASSQRTGGSNQPQHF

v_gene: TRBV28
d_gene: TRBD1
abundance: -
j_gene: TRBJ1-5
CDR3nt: TGTGCCAGCAGTCGGACAGGGAATCAGCCCCAGCATTTT
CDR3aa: CASSRTGNQPQHF

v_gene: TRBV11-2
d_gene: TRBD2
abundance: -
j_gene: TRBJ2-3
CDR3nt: TGTGCCAGCAGCTTTCCTCGGGGCGGGAGGAGGGCAGATACGCAGTATTTT
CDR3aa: CASSFPRGGRRADTQYF

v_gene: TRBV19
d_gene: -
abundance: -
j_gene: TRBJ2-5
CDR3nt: TGTGCCAGTAGTATAGTCAGGGGAGAGACCCAGTACTTC
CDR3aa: CASSIVRGETQYF

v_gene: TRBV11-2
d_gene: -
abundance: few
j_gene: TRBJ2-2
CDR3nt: TGTGCCAGCAGCTACCTAATTCCAGGAGGGGAGCTGTTTTTT
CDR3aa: CASSYLIPGGELFF

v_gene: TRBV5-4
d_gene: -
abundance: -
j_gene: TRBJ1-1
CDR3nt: TGTGCCCTGGCGGCAGCCTTGGACACTGAAGCTTTCTTT
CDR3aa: CALAAALDTEAFF

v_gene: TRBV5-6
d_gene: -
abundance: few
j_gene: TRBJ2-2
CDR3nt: TGTGCCAGCAGCTCATCAACCGGGGAGCTGTTTTTT
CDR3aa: CASSSSTGELFF

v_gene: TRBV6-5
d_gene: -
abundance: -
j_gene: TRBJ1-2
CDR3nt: TGTGCCAGCAGTCGTGAGGAGGGGCTTGGCTACACCTTC
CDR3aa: CASSREEGLGYTF

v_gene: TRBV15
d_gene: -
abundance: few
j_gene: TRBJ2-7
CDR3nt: TGTGCCACCAGCAGAGCTCAGGGTTGGGCCGAGCAGTACTTC
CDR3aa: CATSRAQGWAEQYF

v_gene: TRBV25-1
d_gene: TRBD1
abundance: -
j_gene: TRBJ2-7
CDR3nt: TGTGCCAGCGGCCGGACAGGGATTGACGAGCAGTACTTC
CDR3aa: CASGRTGIDEQYF

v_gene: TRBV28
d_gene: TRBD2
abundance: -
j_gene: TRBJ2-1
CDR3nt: TGTGCCAGCAGTCGGACTAGCGGGGGGGGGATCAGCTCCTACAATGAGCAGTTCTTC
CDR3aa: CASSRTSGGGISSYNEQFF

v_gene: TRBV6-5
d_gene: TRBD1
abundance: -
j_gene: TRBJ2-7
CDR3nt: TGTGCCAGCAGTTACCAGACAGGGGTCTACTACGAGCAGTACTTC
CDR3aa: CASSYQTGVYYEQYF

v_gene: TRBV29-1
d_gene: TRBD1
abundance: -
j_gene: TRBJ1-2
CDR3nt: TGCAGCGTATCCGGGACAGTATATGGCTACACCTTC
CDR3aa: CSVSGTVYGYTF

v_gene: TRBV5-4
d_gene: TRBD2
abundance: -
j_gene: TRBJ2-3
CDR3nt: TGTGCCAGCAGCCGAGGACTAGGCACAGATACGCAGTATTTT
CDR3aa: CASSRGLGTDTQYF

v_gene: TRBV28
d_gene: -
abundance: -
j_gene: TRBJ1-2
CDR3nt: TGTGCCATCTCCGGGAGAGGGCCCCTATATGGCTACACCTTC
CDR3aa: CAISGRGPLYGYTF

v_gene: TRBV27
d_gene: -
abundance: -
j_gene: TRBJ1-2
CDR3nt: TGTGCCAGCAAACTTGGGGGACCGGACAGAGCCTTTTATGGCTACACCTTC
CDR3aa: CASKLGGPDRAFYGYTF

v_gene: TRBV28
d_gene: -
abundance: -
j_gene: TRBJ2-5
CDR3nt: TGTGCCAGCAGCCCCCCTCCCCAAGAGACCCAGTACTTC
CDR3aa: CASSPPPQETQYF

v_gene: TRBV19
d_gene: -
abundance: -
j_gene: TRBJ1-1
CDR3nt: TGTGCCAGTAAAGCGGGGCTTGGGGCAGAGAACACTGAAGCTTTCTTT
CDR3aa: CASKAGLGAENTEAFF

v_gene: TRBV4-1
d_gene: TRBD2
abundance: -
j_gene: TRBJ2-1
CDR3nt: TGCGCCAGCGCGAGGGCGGGGGGGATATTCTACAATGAGCAGTTCTTC
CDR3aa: CASARAGGIFYNEQFF

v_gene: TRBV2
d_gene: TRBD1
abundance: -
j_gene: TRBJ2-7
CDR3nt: TGTGCCAGCAACCTGCTAGGGACAGGGGACTACGAGCAGTACTTC
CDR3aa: CASNLLGTGDYEQYF

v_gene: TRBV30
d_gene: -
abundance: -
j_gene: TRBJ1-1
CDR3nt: TGTGCCTGGAGCATGGGCTTTGAACCTCCACAAGCTTTCTTT
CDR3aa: CAWSMGFEPPQAFF

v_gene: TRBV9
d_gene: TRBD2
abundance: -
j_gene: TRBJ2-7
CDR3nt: TGTGCCAGCAGCTCACCTGAGGCGGGGGGTAGTGAGCAGTACTTC
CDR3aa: CASSSPEAGGSEQYF

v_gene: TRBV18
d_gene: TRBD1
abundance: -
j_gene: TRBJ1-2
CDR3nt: TGTGCCAGCTCACCTGCCGGGACAGGGGGGAGCAACTATGGCTACACCTTC
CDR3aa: CASSPAGTGGSNYGYTF

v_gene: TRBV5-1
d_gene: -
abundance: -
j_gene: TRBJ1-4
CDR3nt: TGCGCCAGCAGCTTGGTTGCAGGGAATGAAAAACTGTTTTTT
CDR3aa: CASSLVAGNEKLFF

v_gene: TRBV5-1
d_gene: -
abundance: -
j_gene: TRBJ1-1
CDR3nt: TGCGCCAGCAGCCCAACAGGGAACACTGAAGCTTTCTTT
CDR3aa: CASSPTGNTEAFF

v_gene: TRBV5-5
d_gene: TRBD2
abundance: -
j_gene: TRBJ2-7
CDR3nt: TGTGCCAGCAGCTTGCCGGAACTAGCGGTCTTCGAGCAGTACTTC
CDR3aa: CASSLPELAVFEQYF

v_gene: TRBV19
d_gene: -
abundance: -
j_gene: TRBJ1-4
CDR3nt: TGTGCCAGCTCCGGGGGGGCGAGTGAAAAACTGTTTTTT
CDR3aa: CASSGGASEKLFF

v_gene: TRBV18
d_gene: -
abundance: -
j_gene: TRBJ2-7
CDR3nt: TGTGCCAGCTCACCACCGACTCATGCCTACGAGCAGTACTTC
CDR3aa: CASSPPTHAYEQYF

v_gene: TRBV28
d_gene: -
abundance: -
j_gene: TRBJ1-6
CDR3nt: TGTGCCAGCAGTTTATTAAGGCAGGCGTTTAATTCACCCCTCCACTTT
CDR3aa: CASSLLRQAFNSPLHF

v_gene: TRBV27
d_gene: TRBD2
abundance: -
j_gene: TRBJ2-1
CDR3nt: TGTGCCAGCATGCTAGCGGGATCCAATGAGCAGTTCTTC
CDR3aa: CASMLAGSNEQFF

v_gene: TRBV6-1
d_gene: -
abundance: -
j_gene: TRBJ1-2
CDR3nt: TGTGCCAGCAGCTCGCCGGGGTTTGGGGGCTACACCTTC
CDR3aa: CASSSPGFGGYTF

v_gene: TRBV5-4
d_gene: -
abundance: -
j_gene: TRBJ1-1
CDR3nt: TGTGCCAGCAGCTTGGGCGGGCGGAACACTGAAGCTTTCTTT
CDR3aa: CASSLGGRNTEAFF

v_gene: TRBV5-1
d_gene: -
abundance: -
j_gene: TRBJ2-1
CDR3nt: TGCGCCAGCAGCGGGGGGGCAGGTAGCAATGAGCAGTTCTTC
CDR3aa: CASSGGAGSNEQFF

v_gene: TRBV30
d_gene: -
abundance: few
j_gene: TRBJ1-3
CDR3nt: TGTGCCTGGAGTAGGGGATCCTCTGGAAACACCATATATTTT
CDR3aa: CAWSRGSSGNTIYF

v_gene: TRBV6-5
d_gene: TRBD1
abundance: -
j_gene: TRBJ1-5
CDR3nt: TGTGCCAGCGGTCGACAGGGTGGTAATCAGCCCCAGCATTTT
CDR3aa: CASGRQGGNQPQHF

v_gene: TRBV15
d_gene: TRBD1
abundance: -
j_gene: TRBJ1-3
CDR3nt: TGTGCCACCAGCAGACGGGGACAGGGAAACACCATATATTTT
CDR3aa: CATSRRGQGNTIYF

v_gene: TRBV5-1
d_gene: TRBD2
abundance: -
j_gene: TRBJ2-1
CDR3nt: TGCGCCAGCAGCTCCTACGCGGGGGGGGGTGAGCAGTTCTTC
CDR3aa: CASSSYAGGGEQFF

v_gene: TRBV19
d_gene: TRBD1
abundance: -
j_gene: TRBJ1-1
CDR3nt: TGTGCCAGTAGTACAGGGGGCCTGAACACTGAAGCTTTCTTT
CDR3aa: CASSTGGLNTEAFF

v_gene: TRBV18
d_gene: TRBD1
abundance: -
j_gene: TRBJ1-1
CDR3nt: TGTGCCAGCTCCAGCTCGACAGGGGGCGAGACTGAAGCTTTCTTT
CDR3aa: CASSSSTGGETEAFF

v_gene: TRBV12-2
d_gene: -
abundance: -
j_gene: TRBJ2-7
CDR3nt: TGTGCAAGTCGCCCCTTAGAATACTACGAGCAGTACTTC
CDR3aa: CASRPLEYYEQYF